The present entry profiles one TCR beta chain with its context. This sample was taken from a study of blood T cell repertoires in COVID-19. The table came from immunoSEQ multiplex PCR; TCRdb's copy has only in-frame clones and leaves some out. The table includes 60,000 to 75,000 clones, 79% detected once. Sequencing was done on a sample of peripheral blood. This TCR was recovered from a woman in her forties or fifties with acute or convalescent COVID-19.

The CDR3 region is CASSVGGTDGYTF. CDR3 DNA: TGTGCCAGCAGCGTAGGGGGCACGGATGGCTACACCTTC. V is TRBV27 and J is TRBJ1-2, with 7 bases lining up with TRBD1. The V gene's germline CDR1 is MNHEY and CDR2 SMNVEV (reference sequence). The CDR3 has 13 residues. V trimming: 6 bases; J trimming: 6 bases; junction bases outside the gene matches: 7.